This is a list of T cell receptor beta chains from one sample in a study of T-cell reconstitution after alpha-beta-depleted transplantation in children. TCRdb ran MiXCR on the PCR reads and lists one entry per CDR3 protein. The table records approximately 390,000 distinct CDR3 sequences, roughly a tenth of them present only once. The sequencing here drew on PBMCs from the stem cell graft donor, taken from the stem cell graft. The receptors come from a human donor who donated a stem cell graft to a child with acute myeloid leukemia. Each CDR3 is given with its conserved first and last residue. The D gene is left open where the match is weak. Expanded clones get a size class; other rows say once, few or many, or leave the size out.

>.|TRBJ2-3|TRBV3-1|TRBD1
TGTGCCAGCTCGTCCCTCTCGTGGGGACAGAGGCTTTCAGATACGCAGTATTTT
CASSSLSWGQRLSDTQYF
>many|TRBJ2-6|TRBV5-1|.
TGCGCCAGCAGCTTGTTGTCTGGGGCCAACGTCCTGACTTTC
CASSLLSGANVLTF
>few|TRBJ1-1|TRBV18|.
TGTGCCAGCTCACCTATTGAGTCCCCTGAAACTGAAGCTTTCTTT
CASSPIESPETEAFF
>many|TRBJ1-3|TRBV9|.
TGTGCCAGCAGCCCTACCATTGGCTCTGGAAACACCATATATTTT
CASSPTIGSGNTIYF
>few|TRBJ2-7|TRBV5-6|TRBD1
TGTGCCAGCAGCTGGGGGTCGAGACAGGGCTACGAGCAGTACTTC
CASSWGSRQGYEQYF
>.|TRBJ2-5|TRBV5-5|TRBD1
TGTGCCAGCCGCGAGACAGGGTGGGAGACCCAGTACTTC
CASRETGWETQYF
>.|TRBJ1-4|TRBV10-3|.
TGTGCCATCAGCTCAGATGAAAAACTGTTTTTT
CAISSDEKLFF
>.|TRBJ2-1|TRBV5-1|TRBD2
TGCGCCAGCAGCTTGGGACCGGGGGGGCTCCCCAATGAGCAGTTCTTC
CASSLGPGGLPNEQFF
>few|TRBJ1-2|TRBV12-3/TRBV12-4|.
TGTGCCAGCATCAGAGTGGACATAAACTATGGCTACACCTTC
CASIRVDINYGYTF
>.|TRBJ1-5|TRBV6-1|TRBD1
TGTGCCAGCAGCCTTACGGGACAGGGATCGGGGCAGCCCCAGCATTTT
CASSLTGQGSGQPQHF
>.|TRBJ1-5|TRBV7-9|.
TGTGCCAGCAGCTCCCACGGGGACAATCAGCCCCAGCATTTT
CASSSHGDNQPQHF
>.|TRBJ2-7|TRBV30|TRBD2
TGTGCCTGGAGCCCCCTAGCGGGAGTAACCTACGAGCAGTACTTC
CAWSPLAGVTYEQYF
>many|TRBJ2-3|TRBV20-1|TRBD2
TGCAGAGCCGGGGGGGCTGGCACAGATACGCAGTATTTT
CRAGGAGTDTQYF
>.|TRBJ1-6|TRBV7-9|.
TGTGCCAGCAGCTTAGGGTCCCGGGCTGTTCACTTT
CASSLGSRAVHF
>many|TRBJ1-2|TRBV9|.
TGTGCCAGCAGCGGTCCTCTTAACTATGGCTACACCTTC
CASSGPLNYGYTF
>few|TRBJ1-5|TRBV20-1|TRBD1
TGCAGTGCTAGCAACCCGGGACAGCCATATAGCAATCAGCCCCAGCATTTT
CSASNPGQPYSNQPQHF
>few|TRBJ2-4|TRBV5-1|TRBD2
TGCGCCAGCAGCGGTCGGGGGGGTGTTGGGGGAAACATTCAGTACTTC
CASSGRGGVGGNIQYF
>.|TRBJ2-6|TRBV12-3/TRBV12-4|.
TGTGCCAGCAGTTTAGGGGCCAGCACTGGGGCCAACGTCCTGACTTTC
CASSLGASTGANVLTF
>few|TRBJ2-7|TRBV6-1|TRBD1
TGTGCCAACACCTCCCCCGGGACAGGGGACCACGAGCAGTACTTC
CANTSPGTGDHEQYF
>.|TRBJ2-5|TRBV6-5|.
TGTGCCAGCAGTTACCCTGTATCAGGTGGGGAGACCCAGTACTTC
CASSYPVSGGETQYF
>.|TRBJ1-5|TRBV24-1|.
TGTGCCACCAGTGATTATCAAACGGATCAGCCCCAGCATTTT
CATSDYQTDQPQHF
>.|TRBJ2-5|TRBV5-6|.
TGTGCCAGCAGCTTGGTGAGTCGGCTCCAAGGGACCCAGTACTTC
CASSLVSRLQGTQYF
>.|TRBJ2-5|TRBV5-4|TRBD2
TGTGCCAGCAGCTATAGCGGGAGGGTCCAAGAGACCCAGTACTTC
CASSYSGRVQETQYF
>.|TRBJ2-5|TRBV7-2|TRBD1
TGTGCCAGCAGCTTGGGGACAGCGGATGAGACCCAGTACTTC
CASSLGTADETQYF
>many|TRBJ2-2|TRBV5-5|.
TGTGCCAGCAGCCGGACACTTAACACCGGGGAGCTGTTTTTT
CASSRTLNTGELFF
>many|TRBJ1-4|TRBV27|.
TGTGCCAGCAAGCAACCGGGGACGATAGAAAAACTGTTTTTT
CASKQPGTIEKLFF
>few|TRBJ2-1|TRBV9|TRBD2
TGTGCCAGCAGCGCGGAATTTAGCGGGAGGGCCGGGAATGAGCAGTTCTTC
CASSAEFSGRAGNEQFF
>few|TRBJ2-3|TRBV4-2|.
TGTGCCAGCAGCCAAGGTTCCGAGGGCACAGATACGCAGTATTTT
CASSQGSEGTDTQYF
>few|TRBJ1-2|TRBV20-1|.
TGCAGTGCCCGGGACACCGCTAACTATGGCTACACCTTC
CSARDTANYGYTF
>few|TRBJ1-1|TRBV5-1|.
TGCGCCAGCAGCTTGGGGGACACGTTCTCTTCGGAAGCTTTCTTT
CASSLGDTFSSEAFF
>many|TRBJ2-7|TRBV25-1|.
TGTGCCAGCAGTGTTAGGGGCGGTGAGCAGTACTTC
CASSVRGGEQYF
>few|TRBJ2-3|TRBV6-5|TRBD1
TGTGCCAGCAGTTACTCGCGGACAGGCTACACAGATACGCAGTATTTT
CASSYSRTGYTDTQYF
>few|TRBJ2-7|TRBV4-3|TRBD1
TGCGCCAGCAGCCATGTGGGACAGGGGGTTGTCGAGCAGTACTTC
CASSHVGQGVVEQYF